This T cell receptor beta chain was captured by sequencing in a study of T-cell memory formation after mild COVID-19 (dated by TCRdb to the early 2020s). In the study overall: Most TCR sequence clusters were specific to one of the two donors. In a couple of donors, T-cell clones that expanded and contracted after mild COVID-19 were tracked by sequencing TCRalpha and TCRbeta repertoires over time. The cohort was made up of two young adult volunteers, one female and one male, who were previously healthy. The paper as a whole reports these results and caveats: SARS-CoV-2 specificity of the second-wave clones peaking on day 37 was not confirmed. Contracting CD4+ clones were located mainly in the CM and EM memory subsets, whereas CD8+ clones were found to be enriched in EMRA. Some responding clones were detected in pre-infection memory, suggesting pre-existing cross-reactive memory T cells joined the SARS-CoV-2 response. Only two mild cases were covered in the study, and larger cohorts including severe cases with pre-infection samples were considered necessary. Balanced CD4/CD8 phenotypes were observed for clones contracting from day 15 to 85, whereas a bias towards CD4+ was observed for a second wave of clones expanding from day 15 to 37.

About this clonotype itself: What this receptor recognizes is not known. Per-nucleotide qualities are absent, and no much larger clonotype sits a single base away.

PBMCs were isolated by Ficoll-Paque density gradient centrifugation. TCRdb names Illumina NovaSeq 6000 as the instrument used. cDNA libraries for TCRalpha and TCRbeta were prepared by 5'RACE using constant-segment primers, with sample barcodes and unique molecular identifiers added. Trizol reagent was used to extract RNA from every sample. Libraries were amplified in two PCR steps, with a second sample barcode and Illumina TruSeq adapters added in the second step. The libraries were sequenced on an Illumina NovaSeq using 2 x 150 bp paired-end reads. Turning to the authors' computational methods: The reads were demultiplexed and collapsed into UMI-guided consensus sequences using migec v1.2.7. Using mixcr v2.1.11, UMI consensuses were aligned to TRA and TRB V and J templates and then assembled into clonotypes. Clonotypes were classified as expanded or contracted when called significant by both edgeR and NoisET, with noise models trained on biological replicates. For edgeR calls, the cutoffs were a false discovery rate-adjusted p below 0.01 and a log2 fold-change threshold of 1. As an exploratory analysis of dynamics, max-normalized trajectories of the 1000 most abundant clonotypes were examined by PCA with hierarchical clustering. Each responding clone was given a CD4 or CD8 phenotype based on the CD4+ and CD8+ repertoires, which had been sequenced separately. Starting from the raw public reads, TCRdb applied fastp trimming at Q25, assembled clones with MiXCR and retained in-frame beta chains. Duplicate CDR3 protein sequences are folded into a single record with the most common DNA and genes. The V and J calls here are based on TCRdb, not the publication. The sample yields around 390,000 distinct CDR3 sequences; about 16% were counted once. The leading ten clones occupy roughly 21% of the sample.

The sample taken for sequencing was PBMCs or a T cell subset sorted from them (not recorded which). This TCR was sampled from a young man who had mild COVID-19 (a few samples of this study predate the infection). The sample titles of this study are shuffled in the database, so cell type and time point are left out; the donor was told from shared clones.

The CDR3 protein: CASSPNHRAGYEQYF. The sequenced DNA is TGTGCCAGCTCACCTAATCACAGGGCGGGCTACGAGCAGTACTTC. The chain couples TRBV18 to TRBJ2-7; a weak D assignment points to TRBD1 (6 bases agree). As encoded in the germline V gene, CDR1 is KGHSH while CDR2 is LQKENI. The CDR3 measures 15 amino acids from cysteine to phenylalanine. Of the read, only the CDR3 DNA is kept; its 45 bases are in frame from base 1. The V and J ends are trimmed by 3 bases and 3 bases, leaving 15 bases between them. Where the CDR3 stops, the reference TRBV18 and TRBJ2-7 genes take over; the full variable domain is NAGVMQNPRHLVRRRGQEARLRCSPMKGHSHVYWYRQLPEEGLKFMVYLQKENIIDESGMPKERFSAEFPKEGPSILRIQQVVRGDSAAYFCASSPNHRAGYEQYFGPGTRLTVT.